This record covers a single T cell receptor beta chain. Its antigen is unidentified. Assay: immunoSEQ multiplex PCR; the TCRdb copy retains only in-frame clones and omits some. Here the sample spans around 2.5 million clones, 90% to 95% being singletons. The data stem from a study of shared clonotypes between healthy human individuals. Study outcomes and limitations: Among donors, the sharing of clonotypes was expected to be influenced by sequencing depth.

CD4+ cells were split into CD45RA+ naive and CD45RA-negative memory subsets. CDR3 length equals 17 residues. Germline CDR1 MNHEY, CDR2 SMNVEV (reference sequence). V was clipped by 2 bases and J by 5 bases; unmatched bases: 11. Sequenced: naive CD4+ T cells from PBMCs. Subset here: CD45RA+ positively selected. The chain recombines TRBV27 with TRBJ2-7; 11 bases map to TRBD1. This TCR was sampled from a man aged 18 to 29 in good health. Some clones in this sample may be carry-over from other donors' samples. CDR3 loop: CASSLGWGQGVDHEQYF. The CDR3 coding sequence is TGTGCCAGCAGTTTAGGATGGGGACAGGGGGTCGATCACGAGCAGTACTTC.